This TCR beta chain was obtained from a study of vaccination and CD4 T cells after COVID-19. Looking at the study overall: Stimuli were overlapping spike peptide pools of SARS-CoV-2 and three common cold coronaviruses (HCoV-NL63, HCoV-OC43, HCoV-229E).

Regarding this clonotype: Its antigen is currently unknown.

The Oncomine TCR Beta short-read assay generated sequence data from the DNA of cultured CD4+ T cells. TCRdb re-analysed the PCR reads in MiXCR, keeping a single row per CDR3 protein. The data contain about 20,000 distinct CDR3 sequences, roughly half of them singletons. This CDR3 comprises 13 residues. V lost 6 bases to trimming and J lost 6 bases, with 18 bases between them. In germline, CDR1 is DFQATT, CDR2 SNEGSKA (reference sequence). The sample's treatment: 10-day PBMC culture with coronavirus spike peptide pools or control peptides (ViraFEST assay). V and J are TRBV20-1 and TRBJ2-7; a weak D match, TRBD1 (6 bases). The TCR originated in a human donor who had recovered from COVID-19. Sequenced input: CD4+ T cells from blood, cultured in vitro. The CDR3 nucleotides are TGCAGTGCCCCCCCCAGGGGTCGCGCCGAGCAGTACTTC. Protein sequence: CSAPPRGRAEQYF.